The 15 T cell receptor beta chains below were found in one sample sequenced in a study of human T cells and chemical hapten exposure. MiXCR was run by TCRdb on the RACE reads, yielding one entry per CDR3 protein. This table holds some 38,000 distinct CDR3 sequences, around 7.6% found once. Time point specified: pre-sensitization, week 0. Treatment specified: therapeutic diphenylcyclopropenone sensitization with weekly scalp DPC. The material sequenced was whole blood, taken in connection with sensitization to the hapten diphenylcyclopropenone (DPC). The receptor set was obtained from a woman in her forties or fifties with alopecia areata. Some clones in this sample may be carry-over from other donors' samples.

Ten or more counts support this clonotype. V is TRBV20-1 and J is TRBJ2-7; 7 bases align to TRBD2. This CDR3 is 14 amino acids long. Trimming at V came to 3 bases and at J to 6 bases, leaving 11 bases not matched to a gene. Germline loops: CDR1 DFQATT, CDR2 SNEGSKA (reference sequence). For the CDR3, the DNA is TGCAGTGCTAGTGGCCCGAGACTAGCATCCGAGCAGTACTTC. This gives the protein CSASGPRLASEQYF.

This clonotype was seen at least ten times. The gene calls are TRBV14 and TRBJ2-1; D is possibly TRBD1 (6 bases). Trimming removed 3 bases at V and 1 base at J, with 16 bases between. CDR3 size: 17 residues. Looked up from germline, CDR1 is SGHDN and CDR2 is FVKESK. The CDR3 is CASSQAQGITSYNEQFF. The CDR3 region has the DNA TGTGCCAGCAGCCAGGCACAGGGCATAACTTCCTACAATGAGCAGTTCTTC.

The chain couples TRBV6-5 to TRBJ1-6, with D uncertain. V lost 0 bases and J 0 bases, leaving 9 bases between the germline ends. Germline CDR1 is MNHEY and CDR2 is SVGAGI. This CDR3 is built from 17 residues. The CDR3: CASSYSAPSSYNSPLHF. CDR3 nucleotides: TGTGCCAGCAGTTACTCGGCCCCTAGCTCCTATAATTCACCCCTCCACTTT.

This clonotype was observed many times. This rearrangement joins TRBV7-2 to TRBJ1-1; the D is unclear. The CDR3 totals 11 residues. Trimming took 9 bases from V and 0 from J, leaving 5 bases between them. Germline CDR1 is SGHTA and CDR2 is FQGNSA. CDR3 amino acids: CARRMNTEAFF. Written as DNA, the CDR3 is TGTGCCAGGAGAATGAACACTGAAGCTTTCTTT.

Many counts were recorded for this clonotype. This chain links TRBV14 with TRBJ2-1; TRBD2 is a possible D gene (5 bases). The V gene lost 1 base and the J gene lost 2 bases, with 15 bases spanning the gap. The CDR3 is 17 residues long. Germline V gene lookup returns CDR1 SGHDN and CDR2 FVKESK. CDR3 sequence: CASSQATRLPTYNEQFF. CDR3 DNA sequence: TGTGCCAGCAGCCAAGCTACTAGACTTCCCACCTACAATGAGCAGTTCTTC.

The V and J genes are TRBV20-1 and TRBJ2-1; 14 positions match TRBD2. The germline V gene encodes CDR1 DFQATT and CDR2 SNEGSKA (reference sequence). CDR3 length equals 17 residues. Trimming removed 3 bases from V and 0 bases from J; junction bases left unmatched: 4. For the CDR3, the DNA is TGCAGTGCTAGGGGACTAGCGGGGGCGAGCTCCTACAATGAGCAGTTCTTC. It is translated as CSARGLAGASSYNEQFF.

V is TRBV6-5 and J is TRBJ1-3; TRBD1 agrees at 7 bases. CDR3 length: 15 residues. Looked up from germline, CDR1 is MNHEY and CDR2 is SVGAGI. Trimming at V came to 6 bases and at J to 0 bases, leaving 5 bases not matched to a gene. This CDR3 reads CASRGTANSGNTIYF. The CDR3, as DNA: TGTGCCAGCAGAGGGACAGCCAACTCTGGAAACACCATATATTTT.

This clonotype was seen many times. V and J are TRBV6-5 and TRBJ1-4, with D possibly matching TRBD1 (5 bases). This CDR3 region has 14 residues. Looked up from germline, CDR1 is MNHEY and CDR2 is SVGAGI. The ends were cut back, 2 bases at V and 5 bases at J, with 9 bases in the middle. The CDR3 coding sequence is TGTGCCAGCAGTTACGCCAGGGCAAATGAAAAACTGTTTTTT. Translating it yields CASSYARANEKLFF.

This clonotype has at least ten counts. This CDR3 is CASSLVQGGNSPLHF. DNA for the CDR3: TGTGCCAGCAGCTTGGTTCAGGGAGGAAATTCACCCCTCCACTTT. J is TRBJ1-6 and V is TRBV5-4; weak D call: TRBD1 (5 bases). The V end lost 0 bases, the J end lost 7 bases, and 11 bases lay between the germline ends. CDR3 length equals 15 residues. The germline CDR1 and CDR2 sequences are SGHNT and YYREEE (reference sequence).

This clonotype was observed a few times. The chain carries TRBV6-5 and TRBJ2-3; 8 bases line up with TRBD1. The CDR3 runs 14 residues. V was clipped by 6 bases and J by 0 bases; unmatched bases: 2. Germline CDR1 is MNHEY and CDR2 is SVGAGI. CDR3 region: CASRRTGSTDTQYF. The CDR3 DNA is TGTGCCAGCAGGAGGACAGGGAGCACAGATACGCAGTATTTT.

This clonotype was recorded at least ten times. J is TRBJ2-1 and V is TRBV7-2; 8 bases map to TRBD2. CDR1 SGHTA and CDR2 FQGNSA come from the germline V gene. The CDR3 is made up of 15 amino acids. After removal of 3 bases from V and 6 bases from J, the junction contained 7 bases not matched to a gene. In nucleotides, the CDR3 is TGTGCCAGCAGCTTTGGCCTAGCGGGCCTCAATGAGCAGTTCTTC. Translation gives CASSFGLAGLNEQFF.

This clonotype was picked up many times. The rearrangement joins TRBV27 to TRBJ2-5; no reliable D call. Germline V CDR1 and CDR2: MNHEY, SMNVEV (reference sequence). Trimming pared 10 bases from V and 3 bases from J, leaving 15 bases between. The CDR3 is 13 residues long. The CDR3 reads CATSARRKETQYF. The CDR3 DNA sequence: TGTGCCACCTCGGCCCGCAGGAAAGAGACCCAGTACTTC.

Note on this clonotype: This could be a read error, since a much larger clone is one nucleotide away. The J gene is TRBJ2-1, the V gene TRBV6-2 or TRBV6-3; D call uncertain. CDR3 length: 14 residues. Germline CDR1 MNHEY, CDR2 SVGEGT. This CDR3 is CASRTQSSYNERFF. DNA for the CDR3: TGTGCCAGCAGAACCCAGAGCTCCTACAATGAGCGGTTCTTC.

The J gene is TRBJ2-3, the V gene TRBV7-2, with TRBD2 identical over 9 bases. V gave up 3 bases and J gave up 1 base; unmatched junction bases: 11. The germline V gene encodes CDR1 SGHTA and CDR2 FQGNSA. CDR3 length: 18 residues. The CDR3 loop reads CASSFPTSGAMRTDTQYF. CDR3 nucleotide sequence: TGTGCCAGCAGCTTCCCGACTAGCGGTGCTATGCGCACAGATACGCAGTATTTT.

This clonotype was seen only a few times. The CDR3 region is CASSFSGTVSTGELFF. DNA of the CDR3: TGCGCCAGCAGCTTCTCCGGGACAGTGAGCACCGGGGAGCTGTTTTTT. The rearrangement links TRBV5-1 to TRBJ2-2, with 7 bases that match TRBD1. V shed 2 bases, J shed 4 bases, and the junction held 8 bases outside the gene matches. The CDR3 is 16 amino acids. Germline loops: CDR1 SGHRS, CDR2 YFSETQ.